The T cell receptor (beta chain) under discussion was sequenced for a study of T cells in Graves' hyperthyroidism and ophthalmopathy. CDR3 length equals 13 residues. Germline values: CDR1 DFQATT, CDR2 SNEGSKA (reference sequence). V trimming: 5 bases; J trimming: 3 bases; junction bases outside the gene matches: 6. Amplification targeted TCR beta CDR3 regions from RNA transcripts. First-round RT-PCR targeting the TCR CDR3 was performed with the HTBI primer set. TCRdb used MiXCR to reprocess the multiplex PCR reads, holding one entry per CDR3 protein. The table lists hundreds of thousands of distinct CDR3 sequences, around 39% of them singletons. This clonotype was detected once. Just one base apart from a much larger clone, this may be a read error. It was considered stable Graves' hyperthyroidism when ophthalmopathy did not progress within 18 months. In making diagnoses, clinical symptoms, serum thyroxine and TRAb, thyroid ultrasound and orbital computed tomography were all used.

Material for sequencing was blood. The V gene is TRBV20-1, the J gene TRBJ1-1; 7 bases align to TRBD1. The sequence came from a man between 18 and 29 years old with Graves' hyperthyroidism. CDR3 amino acids: CSAAGTEHTEAFF. CDR3 coding DNA: TGCAGTGCTGCCGGGACAGAACACACTGAAGCTTTCTTT.